This T cell receptor beta chain is from a study of Ad26.COV2.S vaccination and SARS-CoV-2 variants. The overall study: The authors gave Ad26.COV2.S intramuscularly, either once or twice 56 days apart. The study's findings and limits: Post-vaccination breadth of spike-specific CD8+ and CD4+ T cell responses was reportedly substantial.

Treatment reported: around 19 received Ad26.COV2.S at low or high dose, single or two shots; about 5 received placebo; per-sample allocation not given. On day 63 after the first injection, vaccine and placebo recipients gave samples. Ad26.COV2.S expressed prefusion-stabilized spike from the original Wuhan strain. The CDR3 is 14 residues long. CDR1 and CDR2 (germline): SGDLS, YYNGEE. V was trimmed by 0 bases and J by 4 bases, leaving 8 bases between them. A note on this clone: Its antigen is not identified. This sample includes further DNA sequences coding for the same CDR3.

The assay was immunoSEQ multiplex PCR, and TCRdb's table has in-frame clones only and misses some. In the table there are roughly 300,000 clones, 75% to 90% of which are singletons. The J gene is TRBJ2-1, the V gene TRBV9; D unclear. Specimen: peripheral blood, collected in a trial of Ad26.COV2.S vaccine versus placebo. The origin of this receptor is a person between 18 and 60 years old who received the Ad26.COV2.S COVID-19 vaccine or a placebo. CDR3 amino acids: CASSVESSYNEQFF. For the CDR3, the DNA is TGTGCCAGCAGCGTAGAGTCGAGTTACAATGAGCAGTTCTTC.